This T cell receptor beta chain was retrieved from a study of shared clonotypes between healthy human individuals (dated by TCRdb to 2018 to 2021). Turning to the overall study: The cohort included a few men and a couple of women between 18 and 49 years of age. For each donor, CD4 naive and CD4 memory were each run on three plates, CD8 naive on two plates, and CD8 memory on one plate. To estimate repertoire size and how much clonotypes are shared between individuals, the study performed deep sequencing of blood TCR repertoires from a few healthy adults. Libraries were prepared and TCR repertoires were sequenced by different laboratories using diverse techniques, in order to increase sequencing depth and limit assay-specific biases. Leukapheresis yielded between about 0.85 and 10 billion PBMCs per donor.

The donors were healthy, HIV-negative adults who had no recently reported acute infections or vaccinations. All donors were Caucasian adults living in Nashville, Tennessee, USA. CD4+ T cells were enriched by magnetic negative selection, after which naive cells were positively selected on CD45RA and the negative fraction was taken as the memory subset. After blood collection by leukapheresis, PBMCs were isolated using Ficoll-Histopaque density gradient centrifugation and then cryopreserved in the vapor phase of liquid nitrogen. Purity and quantity of every magnetically sorted T cell population were checked by analytical flow cytometry. Each sorted fraction had its genomic DNA isolated and then quantified by UV absorbance on a Nanodrop 2000c. CDR3 length: 19 amino acids, cysteine to phenylalanine. Kept here is only the CDR3 DNA, which spans 57 bases and is read in frame from base 1. Study-level results and caveats: Compared with non-shared clonotypes, the clonotypes found in all four sorted-subset donors had higher generation probabilities. Rarefaction of sorted-subset datasets indicated incomplete sequencing despite the large sequencing depth. The small number of donors limited the genetic and exposure-history diversity represented. Larger estimated clonotype richness was generally found for naive subsets than for memory subsets. Pairwise subsampling indicated that sequencing depth was expected to affect the degree of clonotype sharing among donors. When several donors were compared, the shared fraction of clonotypes was about 5% for naive CD4, 3.5% to 4% for naive CD8, about 2.4% for memory CD4, and less than 0.5% for memory CD8. Sampling was restricted to blood, and TCR repertoires in tissues likely differ from the TCR repertoires found in blood.

Turning to this clone: Its antigen is still unknown. It has no much larger one-base neighbor in the sample; base qualities were not kept.

Using the deep immunoSEQ assay, TCR CDR3 regions were amplified from genomic DNA by multiplex PCR. Extracted genomic DNA from each cell subset was spread evenly across all wells of several immunoSEQ 96-well plates, with each plate serving as a replicate. For sorted subsets, 200 ng of genomic DNA, equivalent to roughly 30,000 T cell genomes, went into each replicate PCR. Purified libraries were quantified with a Qubit 3.0 fluorometer, sized on a Bioanalyzer 2100, and re-quantified with the KAPA Library Quantification kit. Every immunoSEQ 96-well plate was sequenced on a dedicated single-read 150-cycle Illumina NextSeq 550 flow cell. Per the source publication's procedure: Because the immunoSEQ output included only junctional sequences and no quality scores, the filtering could not be the same as the filtering used for full-length reads. Sequences were annotated with PyIR, a Python wrapper for IgBLAST v1.9, and V/J genes and CDR3 were assigned using IMGT germline references. Reads were filtered out if the reads had weak V/J assignments (E-value above 1e-6), no CDR3, stop codons, out-of-frame junctions, or ambiguous translated residues. V3J clonotypes were defined as sequences sharing an identical inferred V gene, J gene, and CDR3 amino acid sequence. The percentage overlap between two repertoires was calculated by dividing the number of shared unique clonotypes by the size of the smaller repertoire. RTK rarefaction, the Chao1 estimator, and Recon v2.1 estimates of unobserved clonotypes were used to assess repertoire richness. Generation probabilities were computed with OLGA for all TCRbeta clonotypes obtained by the gDNA method from several donors. TCRdb's version of the immuneACCESS table is confined to in-frame rearrangements and falls short of the full clone set. An unresolved V gene accounts for under half of the shortfall where checked; the remainder is of unknown origin. V and J calls and clone size are copied from that table; D and trimming were computed from the DNA. The sample profile shows approximately 2.3 million clones; approximately 93% of them were found once. Of the sample, 0.3% to 0.4% is held by the ten largest clones.

The clonotype comes from a man aged 18 to 30 in good health. Some clones in this sample may be carry-over from other donors' samples. The chain is made from TRBV1 and TRBJ2-6; TRBD2 is the table's D call and was not checked against the DNA. TRBV1 represents a pseudogene. The sequenced sample consisted of naive CD4+ T cells from PBMCs. According to the study, the label for this sample's cell subset or site signals: CD45RA+ positively selected. The DNA sequence is TGCACCAGCAGCCAGCCGCTAGCGAGCACCGAGGATGGGGCCAACGTCCTGACTTTC. It specifies CTSSQPLASTEDGANVLTF.